Below, 6 T cell receptor beta chains from the same sample are listed, as sequenced in a study of T cells in Graves' hyperthyroidism and ophthalmopathy. It was RNA transcripts that yielded the amplified TCR beta CDR3 regions. During a first-round RT-PCR of the TCR CDR3, the HTBI primer set was used. TCRdb reprocessed the multiplex PCR reads with MiXCR, giving one entry per CDR3 protein. The sample carries hundreds of thousands of distinct CDR3 sequences, 35% recorded once. Sequencing was done on a sample of blood. These receptors all stem from a woman aged 40 to 55 with Graves' hyperthyroidism.

This clonotype was detected many times. The rearrangement links TRBV19 to TRBJ2-7; 8 positions match TRBD2. CDR1 and CDR2 (germline): LNHDA, SQIVND (reference sequence). The CDR3 sequence is 13 residues long. The junction had 5 bases not matched to a gene; V was cut back by 3 bases and J by 7 bases. Written as DNA, the CDR3 is TGTGCCAGTAGTATTTGGGCGGGGGGTGAGCAGTACTTC. It yields the protein CASSIWAGGEQYF.

The CDR3 coding sequence is TGTGCCAGCAGTTCCCAGGGGGACACCTTCAGTTTCTTT. It translates to CASSSQGDTFSFF. The genes are TRBV11-2 and TRBJ1-1; 7 bases map to TRBD1. The CDR3 has 13 amino acids. V gave up 6 bases and J gave up 13 bases; unmatched junction bases: 14. Germline V gene data show CDR1 as SGHAT and CDR2 as FQNNGV.

This rearrangement joins TRBV4-1 to TRBJ1-1, with 7 positions matching TRBD1. There are 15 residues in the CDR3. The J segment lost 2 bases and the V segment lost 1 base, leaving 4 bases of the junction unmatched. Germline CDR1 MGHRA, CDR2 YSYEKL. CDR3 coding DNA: TGCGCCAGCAGCCAAGGGGACAGCAGAAACACTGAAGCTTTCTTT. This translates into CASSQGDSRNTEAFF.

The J gene is TRBJ2-7, the V gene TRBV7-9; 8 nucleotides agree with TRBD1. The CDR3 contains 15 residues. The germline CDR1 and CDR2 sequences are SEHNR and FQNEAQ (reference sequence). The V gene end was trimmed by 5 bases and the J gene end by 6 bases; junction bases not matched to a gene: 12. The CDR3 sequence is CASSRTGPAEGEQYF. Here the CDR3 DNA reads TGTGCCAGCAGCCGGACAGGGCCAGCGGAGGGCGAGCAGTACTTC. The full variable domain, completed using reference TRBV7-9 and TRBJ2-7, is DTGVSQNPRHKITKRGQNVTFRCDPISEHNRLYWYRQTLGQGPEFLTYFQNEAQLEKSRLLSDRFSAERPKGSFSTLEIQRTEQGDSAMYLCASSRTGPAEGEQYFGPGTRLTVT.

This clonotype has more than one count but fewer than ten. The final CDR3 position lacks the conserved phenylalanine or tryptophan, pointing to a likely read error. It is unclear where the CDR3 begins or ends on the DNA, so no DNA is shown, and the CDR3 is as TCRdb lists it. The gene calls are TRBV20-1 and TRBJ2-5; TRBD2, the table's D call, lacks a check against the DNA. The CDR3 length is 9 residues, termini included. Germline lookup yields CDR1 DFQATT and CDR2 SNEGSKA (reference sequence). Here the CDR3 reads CSVGPRLAG.

This clonotype occurred many times. The CDR3 DNA reads as TGCGCCAGCAGCCAAGATGGGAGCGGCTATGGCTACACCTTC. It yields the protein CASSQDGSGYGYTF. The chain recombines TRBV4-1 with TRBJ1-2; D is undetermined. Trimming removed 0 bases from V and 4 bases from J, with 9 bases in between. Germline CDR1 MGHRA, CDR2 YSYEKL. This CDR3 has 14 residues.